The clone carrying this T cell receptor (beta chain) was picked up a small number of times. Unique molecular identifiers tagged the TCRbeta library. TCRdb reprocessed the PCR reads with MiXCR, giving one entry per CDR3 protein. The sample includes a few hundred thousand distinct CDR3 sequences, roughly a tenth seen only once; the top ten take 5% to 6.5%. This specimen belongs to a study of T-cell reconstitution after alpha-beta-depleted transplantation in children. CDR1 and CDR2 (germline): WSHSY, SAAADI. Trimming pared 2 bases from V and 2 bases from J, leaving 18 bases between. This CDR3 comprises 18 residues.

The sample consisted of PBMCs from the stem cell graft donor, taken from the stem cell graft. The V call is TRBV10-2, the J call TRBJ2-2; either TRBD1 or TRBD2 may fit D (5 bases each). The clonotype was recovered from a human donor who donated a stem cell graft to a child with acute myeloid leukemia. CDR3 residues: CASSEIPGTVPNTGELFF. CDR3 in DNA: TGCGCCAGCAGTGAGATTCCAGGGACGGTTCCCAACACCGGGGAGCTGTTTTTT.